The clone carrying this T cell receptor beta chain was seen many times. Its antigen remains unidentified. In TCRdb, the reads were re-called with MiXCR into one record per CDR3 protein. The sample shows about 310,000 distinct CDR3 sequences, about 8.8% of them seen only once. These data originate in a study of T cell repertoires in cytomegalovirus infection. Study summary: Signatures in public TCR beta sequences pointed to both CMV infection and matching HLA type.

Study-level results: The study identified carriers of CMV plus the relevant HLA from cumulative public TCR beta family frequency.

The sequencing input was PBMCs. This clonotype was obtained from a human donor in good health (CMV status not recorded). Some clones in this sample may be carry-over from other donors' samples.

The CDR3 DNA reads TGTGCCAGCAGCTTAACGGGGGGAGTCTACAATGAGCAGTTCTTC. It codes for CASSLTGGVYNEQFF. The chain has TRBV7-2 and TRBJ2-1, with 7 bases fitting TRBD2. The V gene's germline CDR1 is SGHTA and CDR2 FQGNSA. CDR3 length: 15 residues. The trim removed 2 bases at V and 3 bases at J, leaving 4 bases unmatched. Full variable domain (rest looked up from reference TRBV7-2 and TRBJ2-1): GAGVSQSPSNKVTEKGKDVELRCDPISGHTALYWYRQSLGQGLEFLIYFQGNSAPDKSGLPSDRFSAERTGGSVSTLTIQRTQQEDSAVYLCASSLTGGVYNEQFFGPGTRLTVL.